One sample yielded the 10 T cell receptor beta chains listed below, sequenced in a study of blood T cell repertoires in COVID-19 (dated by TCRdb to between 2020 and 2021). Library creation used the immunoSEQ multiplex PCR assay. In its TCRdb copy, this immuneACCESS table keeps in-frame sequences only and misses some clones. Where compared with another copy, unresolved V genes explain less than half of these, and the others have no known cause. Counted in this sample were about 210,000 clones; 65% to 85% of them appeared once. About 4.3% of the sample is held by the ten biggest clonotypes. Input material: PBMCs or T cells enriched from blood (not recorded which). Every receptor here comes from a man aged 25 to 40 with acute COVID-19.

This clone turned up a few times. For the CDR3, the DNA is TGTGCCAGCAGCTTTTGGCCTTCAGGGGTTACCTATGGCTACACCTTC. Amino acids: CASSFWPSGVTYGYTF. The chain uses TRBV27 and TRBJ1-2; TRBD1 is a possible D gene (6 bases). Trimming shortened V by 6 bases and J by 4 bases, and 21 bases separated the two germline ends. CDR1 and CDR2 (germline): MNHEY, SMNVEV (reference sequence). This CDR3 is built from 16 residues.

The chain recombines TRBV28 with TRBJ2-7; no clear D. V dropped 3 bases and J dropped 3 bases, with 6 bases sitting between them. The CDR3 is 12 amino acids. Germline loops: CDR1 MDHEN, CDR2 SYDVKM. Written as DNA, the CDR3 is TGTGCCAGCAGTTTTCAGGACTACGAGCAGTACTTC. This translates into CASSFQDYEQYF.

This chain joins TRBV27 and TRBJ2-7; TRBD1 aligns across 8 bases. The CDR3 covers 14 residues. The germline CDR1 and CDR2 sequences are MNHEY and SMNVEV (reference sequence). V dropped 3 bases and J dropped 2; count of bases not matched to a gene: 3. This CDR3 is CASSLTGVPYEQYF. The CDR3 DNA reads as TGTGCCAGCAGTTTGACAGGGGTCCCCTACGAGCAGTACTTC.

The chain uses TRBV12-5 and TRBJ2-7; a possible D gene is TRBD1 (6 bases). V lost 0 bases and J 3 bases, leaving 15 bases between the germline ends. The germline CDR1 and CDR2 sequences are LGHNT and FRNRAP. CDR3 length: 16 residues. The CDR3 protein is CASGLVNDRGGYEQYF. The CDR3 bases are TGTGCTAGTGGTTTGGTAAATGACAGAGGGGGCTACGAGCAGTACTTC.

The chain is built from TRBV9 and TRBJ2-5; unclear D gene. V was shortened by 0 bases and J by 4 bases, with 13 bases between the two germline ends. Per the germline V gene, CDR1 is SGDLS and CDR2 is YYNGEE. The CDR3 loop spans 15 amino acids. In DNA form, the CDR3 reads TGTGCCAGCAGCGTAGATCCAGGCCCGGCAGAGACCCAGTACTTC. Its translation: CASSVDPGPAETQYF. The complete variable domain, with remaining parts taken from reference TRBV9 and TRBJ2-5, reads DSGVTQTPKHLITATGQRVTLRCSPRSGDLSVYWYQQSLDQGLQFLIQYYNGEERAKGNILERFSAQQFPDLHSELNLSSLELGDSALYFCASSVDPGPAETQYFGPGTRLLVL.

The chain carries TRBV19 and TRBJ2-1; 8 nucleotides match TRBD2. Germline lookup yields CDR1 LNHDA and CDR2 SQIVND (reference sequence). V dropped 6 bases and J dropped 8; count of bases not matched to a gene: 12. There are 15 residues in the CDR3. The CDR3 DNA sequence: TGTGCCAGTAGCCGACTAGCGCGGGGTTGGGATGAGCAGTTCTTC. Translation: CASSRLARGWDEQFF.

V gene TRBV6-5 combines with J gene TRBJ2-1; 7 nucleotides align to TRBD2. This CDR3 has 15 residues. J was trimmed by 1 base and V by 7 bases; bases with no gene match: 7. In germline, CDR1 is MNHEY, CDR2 SVGAGI. CDR3 amino acids: CASTLRGVSYNEQFF. The DNA of the CDR3 is TGTGCCAGCACTCTACGGGGGGTTTCCTACAATGAGCAGTTCTTC.

The genes are TRBV6-6 and TRBJ2-2; 7 bases map to TRBD2. In germline, CDR1 is MNHNY, CDR2 SVGAGI (reference sequence). The CDR3 runs to 14 residues. V shed 11 bases, J shed 6 bases, and the junction held 12 bases outside the gene matches. The CDR3 region is CACAGLRLSGELFF. The CDR3 DNA sequence: TGTGCCTGCGCGGGACTAAGGTTATCCGGGGAGCTGTTTTTT.

This chain links TRBV28 with TRBJ1-1; no reliable D call. This CDR3 comprises 13 residues. Germline V gene lookup returns CDR1 MDHEN and CDR2 SYDVKM. V shed 2 bases and J shed 0 bases, with 4 bases lying between them. The CDR3 protein is CASSLLMNTEAFF. The CDR3 DNA follows: TGTGCCAGCAGTTTACTTATGAACACTGAAGCTTTCTTT.

The V call is TRBV9, the J call TRBJ1-2; 8 bases are a match to TRBD1. Germline V lookup: CDR1 SGDLS, CDR2 YYNGEE. The CDR3 is made up of 14 amino acids. V trimming: 2 bases; J trimming: 1 base; junction bases outside the gene matches: 1. CDR3 residues: CASSVTGDNYGYTF. The CDR3 DNA reads TGTGCCAGCAGCGTGACAGGGGATAACTATGGCTACACCTTC. The full variable domain, with the rest looked up from reference TRBV9 and TRBJ1-2, is DSGVTQTPKHLITATGQRVTLRCSPRSGDLSVYWYQQSLDQGLQFLIQYYNGEERAKGNILERFSAQQFPDLHSELNLSSLELGDSALYFCASSVTGDNYGYTFGSGTRLTVV.